This entry lists 16 T cell receptor beta chains sequenced from one sample in a study of human T cells and chemical hapten exposure. Each CDR3 protein is one row after TCRdb ran MiXCR on the RACE reads. The sample lists some 74,000 distinct CDR3 sequences, approximately 12% occurring once. Time point of the sample: patch test 3, about 24 weeks after DPC sensitization. The sample's treatment: therapeutic diphenylcyclopropenone sensitization with weekly scalp DPC. The sample was whole blood, taken in connection with sensitization to the hapten diphenylcyclopropenone (DPC). The source of these receptors is a woman aged 45-65 years with alopecia areata. Some clones in this sample may be carry-over from other donors' samples.

J is TRBJ2-7 and V is TRBV6-1; TRBD2 matches at 9 bases. This CDR3 is built from 15 residues. The V segment lost 2 bases and the J segment 0 bases; nucleotides outside the gene matches: 2. Germline V gene lookup returns CDR1 MNHNS and CDR2 SASEGT. The chain's CDR3 is CASSEPSGTSYEQYF. The CDR3 bases are TGTGCCAGCAGTGAACCTAGCGGGACCTCCTACGAGCAGTACTTC.

There are many counts of this clonotype. This chain connects TRBV6-1 to TRBJ1-2; D is uncertain. V shed 2 bases and J shed 2 bases, with 9 bases lying between them. Germline V gives CDR1 MNHNS, CDR2 SASEGT. CDR3 length: 14 residues. This CDR3 reads CASSERRGNYGYTF. CDR3 sequence (DNA): TGTGCCAGCAGTGAACGCCGAGGGAACTATGGCTACACCTTC.

This clonotype was picked up a small number of times. This rearrangement joins TRBV29-1 to TRBJ1-2; no firm D call. This CDR3 has 11 amino acids. The V end lost 6 bases, the J end lost 6 bases, and 11 bases lay between the germline ends. CDR1 and CDR2 (germline): SQVTM, ANQGSEA. CDR3: CSVGRTNGYTF. The CDR3, as DNA: TGCAGCGTAGGCCGGACTAATGGCTACACCTTC.

The chain uses TRBV5-1 and TRBJ2-1; maybe TRBD1 (7 bases). Germline V gene data show CDR1 as SGHRS and CDR2 as YFSETQ. The V and J ends lost 2 bases and 8 bases respectively, with 17 bases between them. This CDR3 comprises 15 residues. CDR3 sequence reads: CASSFGTRGDHEQFF. CDR3 bases: TGCGCCAGCAGCTTCGGGACCAGGGGGGACCATGAGCAGTTCTTC.

This clonotype was detected a few times. This rearrangement joins TRBV2 to TRBJ2-7; D not resolved. The CDR3 totals 15 residues. V was trimmed by 3 bases and J by 0 bases, leaving 12 bases between them. CDR1 and CDR2 (germline): SNHLY, FYNNEI. The CDR3 coding sequence is TGTGCCAGCAGTGAGAGAGCGCTTACCTCCTACGAGCAGTACTTC. Translation: CASSERALTSYEQYF.

This clonotype was found a few times. V usage is TRBV7-6 and J usage is TRBJ2-3; 8 nucleotides agree with TRBD1. V shed 5 bases and J 0 bases; nucleotides not matched to a gene: 4. The CDR3 extends over 15 amino acids. CDR1 SGHVS and CDR2 FNYEAQ come from the germline V gene. The CDR3 nucleotides are TGTGCCAGCAGCGTAAACAGGGGGAGCACAGATACGCAGTATTTT. Its protein is CASSVNRGSTDTQYF. Full variable domain (rest looked up from reference TRBV7-6 and TRBJ2-3): GAGVSQSPRYKVTKRGQDVALRCDPISGHVSLYWYRQALGQGPEFLTYFNYEAQQDKSGLPNDRFSAERPEGSISTLTIQRTEQRDSAMYRCASSVNRGSTDTQYFGPGTRLTVL.

The chain links TRBV5-6 to TRBJ1-1; no reliable D call. Trimming cost V 2 bases and J 4 bases, with 12 bases left between them. CDR1 is SGHDT and CDR2 is YYEEEE in the germline V gene. The CDR3 length is 14 residues. CDR3 residues: CASSLAGRITEAFF. DNA of the CDR3: TGTGCCAGCAGCTTAGCGGGGAGAATCACTGAAGCTTTCTTT.

The V call is TRBV25-1, the J call TRBJ2-3; D is possibly TRBD2 (5 bases). Germline V gives CDR1 MGHDK, CDR2 SYGVNS. The CDR3 has 13 residues. V gave up 7 bases and J gave up 2 bases, with 10 bases separating them. DNA for the CDR3: TGTGCCAGCACACCGGAGGCCACAGATACGCAGTATTTT. Amino acids: CASTPEATDTQYF.

There are a few counts of this clonotype. The CDR3 sequence is CASSRGLAGGPFVYEQYF. Here the CDR3 DNA reads TGTGCCAGCAGCCGGGGACTAGCGGGAGGGCCTTTCGTGTACGAGCAGTACTTC. This rearrangement joins TRBV6-5 to TRBJ2-7; 16 bases map to TRBD2. This CDR3 is 18 amino acids long. Germline CDR1 and CDR2: MNHEY and SVGAGI. V lost 6 bases and J lost 4; bases outside the gene matches: 12.

The chain carries TRBV28 and TRBJ2-1, with 9 bases identical to TRBD2. Trimming took 5 bases from V and 3 from J; bases not matched to a gene: 5. There are 15 residues in the CDR3. Germline CDR1 is MDHEN and CDR2 is SYDVKM. The CDR3 here is CASSPSGEGYNEQFF. Here the CDR3 DNA reads TGTGCCAGCAGTCCTAGCGGGGAGGGCTACAATGAGCAGTTCTTC.

The chain couples TRBV28 to TRBJ1-1, with TRBD1 identical over 8 bases. The CDR3 is 14 residues long. Trimming at V came to 5 bases and at J to 4 bases, leaving 6 bases not matched to a gene. From germline, CDR1 is MDHEN and CDR2 SYDVKM. CDR3: CASSPTGEPTEAFF. The DNA of the CDR3 is TGTGCCAGCAGTCCGACAGGGGAACCCACTGAAGCTTTCTTT.

This clonotype was recorded a few times. V is TRBV11-2 and J is TRBJ2-1; 7 bases agree with TRBD2. With 2 bases clipped from V and 9 bases from J, the junction kept 10 bases outside the gene matches. This CDR3 region has 15 residues. Per germline, CDR1 SGHAT and CDR2 FQNNGV. The CDR3 nucleotides are TGTGCCAGCAGCTTATTACTTGGGCCGGGGGGTGAGCAGTTCTTC. Translated: CASSLLLGPGGEQFF.

The genes are TRBV2 and TRBJ1-1; D gene unclear. The CDR3 runs 13 residues. The germline V gene has CDR1 SNHLY and CDR2 FYNNEI. The V gene lost 7 bases and the J gene lost 6 bases, with 15 bases spanning the gap. CDR3 residues: CASKLMGRPEAFF. CDR3 nucleotide sequence: TGTGCCAGCAAGCTGATGGGGAGGCCTGAAGCTTTCTTT. The full variable domain, in which reference TRBV2 and TRBJ1-1 provide the parts outside the CDR3, is EPEVTQTPSHQVTQMGQEVILRCVPISNHLYFYWYRQILGQKVEFLVSFYNNEISEKSEIFDDQFSVERPDGSNFTLKIRSTKLEDSAMYFCASKLMGRPEAFFGQGTRLTVV.

This clonotype showed up many times. The chain uses TRBV2 and TRBJ2-2; D is possibly TRBD2 (6 bases). V was shortened by 4 bases and J by 5 bases, with 8 bases between the two germline ends. This CDR3 has 13 amino acids. Germline CDR1 SNHLY, CDR2 FYNNEI. CDR3 in DNA: TGTGCCAGCAGTGCGGAGGGGACCGGGGAGCTGTTTTTT. The encoded protein is CASSAEGTGELFF.

This clonotype has at least ten counts. This sequence joins TRBV29-1 and TRBJ2-1, with TRBD2 identical over 10 bases. This CDR3 has 15 residues. Germline V gene lookup returns CDR1 SQVTM and CDR2 ANQGSEA. With V trimmed by 2 bases and J by 2 bases, 3 bases remained unmatched. The CDR3 DNA reads as TGCAGCGTTGAAACTAGCGGGACAACCTACAATGAGCAGTTCTTC. Translating gives CSVETSGTTYNEQFF.

This clonotype came up a few times. The genes are TRBV20-1 and TRBJ2-1; D not resolved. CDR1 and CDR2 from the germline V gene are DFQATT and SNEGSKA (reference sequence). The V end was cut by 0 bases, the J end by 8 bases, with 5 bases between. The CDR3 has 11 amino acids. In DNA, the CDR3 is TGCAGTGCTAGAGAACTGCATGAGCAGTTCTTC. It encodes CSARELHEQFF.